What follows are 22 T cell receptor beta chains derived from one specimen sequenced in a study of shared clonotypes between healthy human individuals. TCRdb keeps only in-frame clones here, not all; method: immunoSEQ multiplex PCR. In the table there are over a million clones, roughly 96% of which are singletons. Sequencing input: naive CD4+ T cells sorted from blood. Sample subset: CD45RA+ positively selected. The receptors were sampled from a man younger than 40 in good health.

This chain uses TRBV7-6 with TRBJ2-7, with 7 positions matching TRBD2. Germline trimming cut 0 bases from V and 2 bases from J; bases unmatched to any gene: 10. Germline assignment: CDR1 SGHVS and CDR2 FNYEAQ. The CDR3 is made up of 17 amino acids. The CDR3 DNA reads TGTGCCAGCAGCTTAGCGTCCTGGGCTAGCGGTGCCTACGAGCAGTACTTC. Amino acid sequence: CASSLASWASGAYEQYF.

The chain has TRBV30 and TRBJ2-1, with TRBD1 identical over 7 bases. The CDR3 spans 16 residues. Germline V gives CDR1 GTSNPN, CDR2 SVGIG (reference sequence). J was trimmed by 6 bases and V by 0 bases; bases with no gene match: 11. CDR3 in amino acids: CAWSVLQGRGLNEQFF. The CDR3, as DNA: TGTGCCTGGAGTGTACTACAGGGTAGGGGGCTCAATGAGCAGTTCTTC.

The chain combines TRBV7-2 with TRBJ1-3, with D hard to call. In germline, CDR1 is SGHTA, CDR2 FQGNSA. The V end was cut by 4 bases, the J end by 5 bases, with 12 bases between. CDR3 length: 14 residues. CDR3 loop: CASSSPRDRNTIYF. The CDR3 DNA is TGTGCCAGCAGCTCGCCGAGAGACCGAAACACCATATATTTT. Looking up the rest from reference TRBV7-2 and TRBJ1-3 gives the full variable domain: GAGVSQSPSNKVTEKGKDVELRCDPISGHTALYWYRQSLGQGLEFLIYFQGNSAPDKSGLPSDRFSAERTGGSVSTLTIQRTQQEDSAVYLCASSSPRDRNTIYFGEGSWLTVV.

CDR3 sequence: CASSEKGAQFKEQYF. DNA for the CDR3: TGTGCCAGCAGTGAAAAGGGGGCACAGTTTAAGGAGCAGTACTTC. The chain has TRBV25-1 and TRBJ2-7; 7 bases align to TRBD1. This CDR3 contains 15 residues. CDR1 and CDR2 (germline): MGHDK, SYGVNS. Trimming removed 2 bases from V and 7 bases from J; junction bases left unmatched: 11.

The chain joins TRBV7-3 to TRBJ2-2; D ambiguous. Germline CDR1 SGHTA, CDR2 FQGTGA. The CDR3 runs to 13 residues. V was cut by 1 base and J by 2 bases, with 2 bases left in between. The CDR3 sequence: CASSLINTGELFF. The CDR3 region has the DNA TGTGCCAGCAGCTTAATTAACACCGGGGAGCTGTTTTTT.

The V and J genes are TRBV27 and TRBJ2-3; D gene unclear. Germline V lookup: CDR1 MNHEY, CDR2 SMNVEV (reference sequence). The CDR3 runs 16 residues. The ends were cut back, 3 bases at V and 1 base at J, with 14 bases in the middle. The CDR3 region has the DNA TGTGCCAGCAGTTTGGGGTGGAGCGTGCGCACAGATACGCAGTATTTT. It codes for CASSLGWSVRTDTQYF.

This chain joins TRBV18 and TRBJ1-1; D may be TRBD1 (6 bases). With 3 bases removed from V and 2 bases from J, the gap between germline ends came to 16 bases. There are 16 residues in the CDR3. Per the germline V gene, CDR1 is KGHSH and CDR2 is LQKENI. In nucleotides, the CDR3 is TGTGCCAGCTCACCCCTAGGCAGGGGCCGAAACACTGAAGCTTTCTTT. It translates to CASSPLGRGRNTEAFF. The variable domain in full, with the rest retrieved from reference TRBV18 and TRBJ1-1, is NAGVMQNPRHLVRRRGQEARLRCSPMKGHSHVYWYRQLPEEGLKFMVYLQKENIIDESGMPKERFSAEFPKEGPSILRIQQVVRGDSAAYFCASSPLGRGRNTEAFFGQGTRLTVV.

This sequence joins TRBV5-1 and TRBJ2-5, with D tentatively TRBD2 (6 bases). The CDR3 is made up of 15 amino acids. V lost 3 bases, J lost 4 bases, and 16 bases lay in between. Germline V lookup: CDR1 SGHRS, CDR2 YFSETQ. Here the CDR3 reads CASSSGVHPGETQYF. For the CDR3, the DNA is TGCGCCAGCAGCTCGGGGGTCCACCCGGGAGAGACCCAGTACTTC.

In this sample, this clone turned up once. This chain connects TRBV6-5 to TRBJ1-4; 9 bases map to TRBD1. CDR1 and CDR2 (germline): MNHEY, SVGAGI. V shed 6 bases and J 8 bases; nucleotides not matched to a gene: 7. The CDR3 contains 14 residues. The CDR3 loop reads CASRNTGGSEKLFF. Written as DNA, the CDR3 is TGTGCCAGCAGGAATACAGGGGGCTCCGAAAAACTGTTTTTT.

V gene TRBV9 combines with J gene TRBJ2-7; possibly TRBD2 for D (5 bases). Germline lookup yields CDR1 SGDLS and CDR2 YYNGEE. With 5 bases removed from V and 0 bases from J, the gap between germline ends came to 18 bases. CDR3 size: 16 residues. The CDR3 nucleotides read TGTGCCAGCAGTCCCAGGCTAGCCATGCTCTCCTACGAGCAGTACTTC. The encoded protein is CASSPRLAMLSYEQYF.

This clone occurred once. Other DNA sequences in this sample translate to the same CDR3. As DNA, the CDR3 is TGCAGCGTTGCTGGGGGCTACAATGAGCAGTTCTTC. It codes for CSVAGGYNEQFF. V is TRBV29-1 and J is TRBJ2-1; tentatively, D is TRBD1 or TRBD2 (5 bases each). This CDR3 is built from 12 residues. The V end lost 4 bases, the J end lost 3 bases, and 7 bases lay between the germline ends. Germline V gives CDR1 SQVTM, CDR2 ANQGSEA.

CDR3 sequence reads: CASSLEAVSGVTQYF. The DNA for the CDR3 is TGTGCCAGCAGCTTAGAGGCCGTGAGCGGGGTGACCCAGTACTTC. This chain joins TRBV7-2 and TRBJ2-5; 7 nucleotides align to TRBD2. The junction had 9 bases not matched to a gene; V was cut back by 1 base and J by 7 bases. The germline V gene encodes CDR1 SGHTA and CDR2 FQGNSA. CDR3 length: 15 amino acids.

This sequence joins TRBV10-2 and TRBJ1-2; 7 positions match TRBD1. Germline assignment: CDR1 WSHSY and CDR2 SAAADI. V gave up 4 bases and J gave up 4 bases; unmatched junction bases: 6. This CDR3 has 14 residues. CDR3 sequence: CASSGQGTGYGYTF. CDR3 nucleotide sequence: TGCGCCAGCAGTGGACAGGGAACAGGCTATGGCTACACCTTC.

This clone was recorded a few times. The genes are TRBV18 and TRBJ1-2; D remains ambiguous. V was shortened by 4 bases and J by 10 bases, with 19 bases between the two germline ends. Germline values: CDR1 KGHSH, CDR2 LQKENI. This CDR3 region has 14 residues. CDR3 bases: TGTGCCAGCTCACTGGTACCCATACTTCGTGACTACACCTTC. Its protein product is CASSLVPILRDYTF.

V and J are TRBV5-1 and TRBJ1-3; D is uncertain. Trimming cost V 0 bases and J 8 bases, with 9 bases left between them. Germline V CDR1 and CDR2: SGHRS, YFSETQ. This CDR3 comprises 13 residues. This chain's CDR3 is CASSLGTWDTIYF. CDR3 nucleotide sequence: TGCGCCAGCAGCTTGGGAACGTGGGACACCATATATTTT.

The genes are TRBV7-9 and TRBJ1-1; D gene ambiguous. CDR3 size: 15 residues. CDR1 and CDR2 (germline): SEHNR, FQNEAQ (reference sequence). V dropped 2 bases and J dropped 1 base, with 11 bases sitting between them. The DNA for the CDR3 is TGTGCCAGCAGCTTAATGTTGGCTCGGAACACTGAAGCTTTCTTT. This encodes CASSLMLARNTEAFF.

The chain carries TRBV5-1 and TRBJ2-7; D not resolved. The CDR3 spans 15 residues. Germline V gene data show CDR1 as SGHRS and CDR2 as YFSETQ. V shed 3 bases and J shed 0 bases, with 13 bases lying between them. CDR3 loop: CASSYGLTGSYEQYF. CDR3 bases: TGCGCCAGCAGCTACGGCTTGACGGGCTCCTACGAGCAGTACTTC.

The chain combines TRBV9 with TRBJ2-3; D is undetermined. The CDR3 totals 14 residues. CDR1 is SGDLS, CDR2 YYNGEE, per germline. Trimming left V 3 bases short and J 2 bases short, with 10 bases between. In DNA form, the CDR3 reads TGTGCCAGCAGCGGGCGCCACTACACAGATACGCAGTATTTT. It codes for CASSGRHYTDTQYF.

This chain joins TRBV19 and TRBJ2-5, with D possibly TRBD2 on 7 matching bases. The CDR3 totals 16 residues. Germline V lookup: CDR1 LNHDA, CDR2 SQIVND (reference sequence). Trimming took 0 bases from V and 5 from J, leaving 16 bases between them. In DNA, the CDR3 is TGTGCCAGTAGTATAGACCGATCGGGGGGCGAGGAGACCCAGTACTTC. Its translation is CASSIDRSGGEETQYF. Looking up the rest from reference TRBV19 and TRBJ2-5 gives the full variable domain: DGGITQSPKYLFRKEGQNVTLSCEQNLNHDAMYWYRQDPGQGLRLIYYSQIVNDFQKGDIAEGYSVSREKKESFPLTVTSAQKNPTAFYLCASSIDRSGGEETQYFGPGTRLLVL.

This CDR3 is CASSVGQIRAYEQYF. The CDR3, as DNA: TGTGCCAGCTCTGTGGGACAGATCCGCGCCTACGAGCAGTACTTC. The chain has TRBV18 and TRBJ2-7, with 7 bases identical to TRBD1. The CDR3 sequence is 15 residues long. Germline V gene data show CDR1 as KGHSH and CDR2 as LQKENI. The trim removed 6 bases at V and 2 bases at J, leaving 10 bases unmatched.

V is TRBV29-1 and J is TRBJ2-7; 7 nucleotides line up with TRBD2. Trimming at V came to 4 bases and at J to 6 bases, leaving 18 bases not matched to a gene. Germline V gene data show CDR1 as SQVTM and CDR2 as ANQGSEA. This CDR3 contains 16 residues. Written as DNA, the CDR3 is TGCAGCGTTGTAGAACTAGCGTGTCCCCGGGATTGCGAGCAGTACTTC. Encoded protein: CSVVELACPRDCEQYF.

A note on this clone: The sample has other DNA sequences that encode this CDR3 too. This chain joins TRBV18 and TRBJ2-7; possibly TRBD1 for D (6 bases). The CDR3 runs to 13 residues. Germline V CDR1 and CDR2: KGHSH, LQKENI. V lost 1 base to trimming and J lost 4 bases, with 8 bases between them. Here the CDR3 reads CASSPLTGYEQYF. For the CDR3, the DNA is TGTGCCAGCTCACCACTGACAGGATACGAGCAGTACTTC.